Listed here are 21 T cell receptor beta chains from one sample, sequenced in a study of T cell repertoires in cytomegalovirus infection. MiXCR, run by TCRdb on the reads, gives a single entry per CDR3 protein. In the table there are around 300,000 distinct CDR3 sequences, more than 8% of which are singletons. Material: PBMCs. The receptor source for this set is a human donor in good health (CMV status not recorded). Some clones in this sample may be carry-over from other donors' samples.

The V gene is TRBV6-1, the J gene TRBJ1-1, with TRBD1 matching over 8 bases. Trimming cost V 4 bases and J 1 base; bases outside gene matches: 5. Germline V gene lookup returns CDR1 MNHNS and CDR2 SASEGT. There are 15 residues in the CDR3. CDR3 coding DNA: TGTGCCAGCAGTGGAGACAGGGGATGGAACACTGAAGCTTTCTTT. Amino acids: CASSGDRGWNTEAFF.

There are a few counts of this clonotype. This rearrangement joins TRBV7-8 to TRBJ1-5, with D hard to call. V dropped 3 bases and J dropped 2 bases, with 8 bases sitting between them. Per the germline V gene, CDR1 is SGHVS and CDR2 is FQNEAQ. This CDR3 comprises 14 residues. This chain's CDR3 is CASSFLLGNQPQHF. The CDR3 DNA reads as TGTGCCAGCAGCTTTTTGTTGGGCAATCAGCCCCAGCATTTT. Variable domain in full (rest from reference TRBV7-8 and TRBJ1-5): GAGVSQSPRYKVAKRGQDVALRCDPISGHVSLFWYQQALGQGPEFLTYFQNEAQLDKSGLPSDRFFAERPEGSVSTLKIQRTQQEDSAVYLCASSFLLGNQPQHFGDGTRLSIL.

This clonotype appeared many times. V gene TRBV7-3 combines with J gene TRBJ2-1; 12 bases are a match to TRBD2. The germline V gene has CDR1 SGHTA and CDR2 FQGTGA. The CDR3 sequence is 14 residues long. Losses at the gene ends were 5 bases for V and 8 bases for J; bases not matched to a gene: 4. CDR3 residues: CASSKTSGSYEQFF. CDR3 coding DNA: TGTGCCAGCAGCAAGACTAGCGGGAGTTATGAGCAGTTCTTC.

This clonotype occurred many times. The chain recombines TRBV4-1 with TRBJ1-1, with D uncertain. The germline V and J ends were trimmed by 1 base and 2 bases, with 11 bases remaining between them. The CDR3 totals 15 residues. The germline V gene encodes CDR1 MGHRA and CDR2 YSYEKL. CDR3 DNA sequence: TGCGCCAGCAGCCAAGCGTACACGTTCAACACTGAAGCTTTCTTT. It specifies CASSQAYTFNTEAFF.

Many counts were recorded for this clonotype. The V call is TRBV15, the J call TRBJ2-3; tentative D call: TRBD1 (5 bases). This CDR3 region has 15 residues. Germline CDR1 reads LNHNV; CDR2 reads YYDKDF (reference sequence). V shed 2 bases and J shed 9 bases, with 18 bases lying between them. This CDR3 is CATSRTNPNRLTQYF. CDR3 DNA: TGTGCCACCAGCAGAACCAACCCGAACAGGTTGACGCAGTATTTT.

This clonotype came up many times. The chain couples TRBV6-2 or TRBV6-3 to TRBJ1-1; TRBD1 agrees at 7 bases. V lost 4 bases and J lost 5; bases outside the gene matches: 1. This CDR3 is 12 amino acids long. Looked up from germline, CDR1 is MNHEY and CDR2 is SVGEGT. CDR3 sequence reads: CASSWTGTEAFF. DNA of the CDR3: TGTGCCAGCAGTTGGACAGGAACTGAAGCTTTCTTT.

In this sample, this clonotype turned up a few times. V is TRBV6-1 and J is TRBJ2-1; 7 bases agree with TRBD2. Losses at the gene ends were 1 base for V and 12 bases for J; bases not matched to a gene: 6. The germline V gene encodes CDR1 MNHNS and CDR2 SASEGT. The CDR3 runs to 13 residues. Here the CDR3 reads CASSEGLASWQFF. CDR3 nucleotide sequence: TGTGCCAGCAGTGAAGGACTAGCATCATGGCAGTTCTTC.

This clonotype has a handful of counts. The chain carries TRBV3-1 and TRBJ2-4, with D uncertain. The germline CDR1 and CDR2 sequences are LGHDT and YNNKEL (reference sequence). Trimming shortened V by 1 base and J by 8 bases, and 3 bases separated the two germline ends. The CDR3 loop spans 11 amino acids. CDR3 region: CASSQGYIQYF. The CDR3 coding sequence is TGTGCCAGCAGCCAAGGGTACATTCAGTACTTC.

There are a few counts of this clonotype. The V and J genes are TRBV15 and TRBJ2-5; 7 positions match TRBD2. Germline CDR1 is LNHNV and CDR2 is YYDKDF (reference sequence). Germline trimming cut 5 bases from V and 5 bases from J; bases unmatched to any gene: 11. The CDR3 extends over 15 amino acids. CDR3 coding DNA: TGTGCCACCAGCCCCGCTGGGAGGGACCCGGAGACCCAGTACTTC. It yields the protein CATSPAGRDPETQYF.

This clonotype was observed a few times. V usage is TRBV12-3 or TRBV12-4 and J usage is TRBJ1-2; D gene unclear. The CDR3 loop spans 13 amino acids. Trimming took 5 bases from V and 4 from J, leaving 11 bases between them. CDR3 DNA sequence: TGTGCCAGCAGTACTGGACTAATCTATGGCTACACCTTC. Its protein product is CASSTGLIYGYTF.

This clonotype showed up many times. The chain carries TRBV7-3 and TRBJ2-5; D gene uncertain. V was cut by 4 bases and J by 7 bases, with 13 bases left in between. Germline CDR1 is SGHTA and CDR2 is FQGTGA. The CDR3 has 13 residues. The CDR3 here is CASSSPPRGTQYF. The CDR3 DNA follows: TGTGCCAGCAGCTCCCCACCCCGCGGGACCCAGTACTTC.

The CDR3 region has the DNA TGTGCCAGCAGCTTCAGAGACAGGGGTGACGAGCAGTACTTC. Translation gives CASSFRDRGDEQYF. The chain links TRBV7-6 to TRBJ2-7, with 8 bases identical to TRBD1. CDR1 SGHVS and CDR2 FNYEAQ come from the germline V gene. This CDR3 has 14 amino acids. The ends lost 3 bases at V and 5 bases at J; junction bases unmatched: 6.

The chain has TRBV7-3 and TRBJ2-5; 12 nucleotides line up with TRBD2. The J segment lost 2 bases and the V segment lost 4 bases, leaving 14 bases of the junction unmatched. From germline, CDR1 is SGHTA and CDR2 FQGTGA. This CDR3 spans 19 amino acids. The CDR3: CASSSPPKLAGGVQETQYF. CDR3 nucleotide sequence: TGTGCCAGCAGCTCTCCCCCGAAACTAGCGGGGGGTGTACAAGAGACCCAGTACTTC.

This clonotype was seen repeatedly, ten times or more. The chain joins TRBV7-2 to TRBJ1-1; TRBD1 aligns across 10 bases. CDR1 SGHTA and CDR2 FQGNSA come from the germline V gene. The CDR3 sequence is 15 residues long. Trimming removed 1 base from V and 1 base from J; junction bases left unmatched: 0. The CDR3: CASSLGTGGNTEAFF. The CDR3 DNA reads as TGTGCCAGCAGCTTAGGGACAGGGGGGAACACTGAAGCTTTCTTT.

This clonotype was counted at least ten times. The V gene is TRBV12-3 or TRBV12-4, the J gene TRBJ2-3, with TRBD1 matching 7 bases. Trimming removed 2 bases from V and 14 bases from J; junction bases left unmatched: 13. This CDR3 has 14 amino acids. CDR3 sequence: CASSLSRRTGTRYF. The CDR3 DNA reads as TGTGCCAGCAGTTTATCTAGAAGGACAGGAACGAGGTATTTT.

This clonotype has only a few counts. The CDR3 coding sequence is TGTGCCACCCAACAGGGCAACACCGGGGAGCTGTTTTTT. Amino acid sequence: CATQQGNTGELFF. The chain is built from TRBV6-6 and TRBJ2-2; possibly TRBD1 for D (6 bases). Deletions cut 10 bases from V and 2 bases from J, with 11 bases between. Germline loops: CDR1 MNHNY, CDR2 SVGAGI (reference sequence). CDR3 length: 13 residues.

This clonotype was recorded a few times. This chain connects TRBV6-5 to TRBJ2-3; unclear D gene. The V gene lost 5 bases and the J gene lost 0 bases, with 12 bases spanning the gap. The CDR3 has 15 amino acids. Germline V CDR1 and CDR2: MNHEY, SVGAGI. As DNA, the CDR3 is TGTGCCAGCAGTCTTTATCCATCCAGCACAGATACGCAGTATTTT. Translation: CASSLYPSSTDTQYF.

The rearrangement links TRBV20-1 to TRBJ1-5; D is unresolved. The germline V gene encodes CDR1 DFQATT and CDR2 SNEGSKA (reference sequence). CDR3 size: 14 residues. Trimming took off 5 bases at V and 4 bases at J, with 15 bases between the two ends. The CDR3 reads CSAGRAKPNQPQHF. CDR3 sequence (DNA): TGCAGTGCTGGCCGGGCGAAGCCAAATCAGCCCCAGCATTTT.

This clonotype was counted only a few times. The chain joins TRBV27 to TRBJ2-7; TRBD2 is a possible D gene (5 bases). The V gene's germline CDR1 is MNHEY and CDR2 SMNVEV (reference sequence). This CDR3 comprises 16 residues. Trimming left V 5 bases short and J 0 bases short, with 17 bases between. The CDR3 DNA sequence: TGTGCCAGCAGTCCCCTCGCCGACGGAGGCTCCTACGAGCAGTACTTC. Translated, it gives CASSPLADGGSYEQYF.

The sample holds many counts of this clonotype. The V call is TRBV7-6, the J call TRBJ2-7; 10 nucleotides line up with TRBD1. J was trimmed by 4 bases and V by 5 bases; bases with no gene match: 8. The CDR3 has 15 amino acids. CDR1 is SGHVS and CDR2 is FNYEAQ in the germline V gene. The CDR3 DNA follows: TGTGCCAGCAGCCTACGGGGACAGGGGACGTACGAGCAGTACTTC. Its translation is CASSLRGQGTYEQYF.

The chain is built from TRBV11-2 and TRBJ1-6; D is unclear. This CDR3 has 13 amino acids. Germline CDR1 SGHAT, CDR2 FQNNGV. The V and J ends lost 3 bases and 7 bases respectively, with 7 bases between them. The CDR3 protein is CASSFPSNSPLHF. CDR3 DNA sequence: TGTGCCAGCAGCTTTCCGTCAAATTCACCCCTCCACTTT.